This is a list of T cell receptor beta chains from one sample in a study of T cell responses to AZD1222 COVID-19 vaccine. The data were produced by immunoSEQ multiplex PCR, yet TCRdb's version contains in-frame clones alone and is incomplete. The profile shows about 100,000 clones, just under 95% of them singletons. Sequenced here: peripheral blood, sampled on day 0 of AZD1222 vaccination. These TCRs come from an adult in good health. Both conserved end residues are part of each CDR3. A D gene is named only where the DNA matches it firmly. Some rows mark clone size as missing; the rest say once, few, many or name a class of expanded clone.

v_call: TRBV19; j_call: TRBJ1-5; d_call: .; clone_size: .; cdr3_aa: CASSTSTGPGQPQHF
v_call: TRBV27; j_call: TRBJ1-3; d_call: .; clone_size: .; cdr3_aa: CASSSGSSGNTIYF
v_call: TRBV3-1/TRBV3-2; j_call: TRBJ1-6; d_call: .; clone_size: .; cdr3_aa: CASSQALASSPLHF
v_call: TRBV19; j_call: TRBJ1-1; d_call: .; clone_size: .; cdr3_aa: CASSIFSEAFF
v_call: TRBV5-6; j_call: TRBJ1-1; d_call: TRBD1; clone_size: .; cdr3_aa: CASRWLTGTGFSF
v_call: TRBV6-5; j_call: TRBJ1-2; d_call: .; clone_size: once; cdr3_aa: CASTQWSASYGYTF
v_call: TRBV4-3; j_call: TRBJ2-5; d_call: .; clone_size: .; cdr3_aa: CASSQERGTIQETQYF
v_call: TRBV2; j_call: TRBJ1-5; d_call: .; clone_size: .; cdr3_aa: CASTPDQFSNQPQHF
v_call: TRBV7-9; j_call: TRBJ1-1; d_call: .; clone_size: .; cdr3_aa: CASSSSQGTLLRAFF
v_call: TRBV7-6; j_call: TRBJ1-1; d_call: TRBD1; clone_size: .; cdr3_aa: CASSRNRGRANTEAFF
v_call: TRBV4-1; j_call: TRBJ2-7; d_call: TRBD1; clone_size: .; cdr3_aa: CASSQAIPFGTGTDEQYF
v_call: TRBV5-4; j_call: TRBJ1-2; d_call: .; clone_size: .; cdr3_aa: CASSLVGQGRGYTF
v_call: TRBV11-3; j_call: TRBJ2-7; d_call: TRBD1; clone_size: .; cdr3_aa: CASSGTASYEQYF
v_call: TRBV11-3; j_call: TRBJ2-7; d_call: .; clone_size: .; cdr3_aa: CASSLEWGYEQYF
v_call: TRBV9; j_call: TRBJ2-4; d_call: TRBD2; clone_size: .; cdr3_aa: CASSVEGVSAGGPKNIQYF
v_call: TRBV28; j_call: TRBJ2-3; d_call: TRBD2; clone_size: .; cdr3_aa: CASRSGLVSTDTQYF
v_call: TRBV3-1/TRBV3-2; j_call: TRBJ2-7; d_call: TRBD2; clone_size: .; cdr3_aa: CASSLYKSTIAGDSYEQYF
v_call: TRBV29-1; j_call: TRBJ2-3; d_call: .; clone_size: .; cdr3_aa: CSVRGHMADTQYF
v_call: TRBV11-3; j_call: TRBJ2-2; d_call: .; clone_size: .; cdr3_aa: CASSLEMVGELFF
v_call: TRBV6-5; j_call: TRBJ2-1; d_call: TRBD1; clone_size: .; cdr3_aa: CASTRQGHEQFF
v_call: TRBV7-9; j_call: TRBJ1-1; d_call: .; clone_size: .; cdr3_aa: CASSYQVTNTEAFF
v_call: TRBV4-1; j_call: TRBJ2-7; d_call: TRBD2; clone_size: .; cdr3_aa: CASSQEGGGKQYF
v_call: TRBV7-9; j_call: TRBJ1-1; d_call: .; clone_size: .; cdr3_aa: CAREKGPSEAFF
v_call: TRBV7-3; j_call: TRBJ2-6; d_call: TRBD1; clone_size: once; cdr3_aa: CASSRQGRTLSGANVLTF
v_call: TRBV10-3; j_call: TRBJ2-3; d_call: TRBD1; clone_size: .; cdr3_aa: CAISATGDTDTQYF